This TCR beta chain was retrieved from a study of cytomegalovirus exposure and HLA in healthy donors. The wider study: In a previous analysis, around 110 million unique TCR beta sequences were found from roughly 180 million T cells. There were approximately 85 million unique TCRs (from HLA-typed donors) in an early data release.

Of note for this clone: The antigen remains unidentified.

PCR was performed using 60 Vbeta and 13 Jbeta primers. Produced via immunoSEQ multiplex PCR; TCRdb's table is partial and in-frame only. The table has over 110,000 clones, 73% seen once. The CDR3 is made up of 19 amino acids. V was trimmed by 5 bases and J by 0 bases, leaving 23 bases between them. The germline V gene encodes CDR1 MDHEN and CDR2 SYDVKM. Study-wide findings and caveats: Rare sequences made up most TCRs, while some public TCRs were found in many donors.

Input material: PBMCs. The TCR originated in a woman in her thirties or forties in good health and CMV-seronegative. The V call is TRBV28, the J call TRBJ1-5; possible D gene TRBD1, 6 bases. The CDR3 spells CASSGGGAGDLFSNQPQHF. The CDR3 DNA reads as TGTGCCAGCAGTGGCGGGGGGGCAGGGGATCTATTTAGCAATCAGCCCCAGCATTTT.